The T cell receptor (beta chain) described here comes from a study of response to subunit inactivated influenza vaccine. Using its own MiXCR run on the RT-PCR reads, TCRdb lists one record per CDR3 protein. Here the sample spans some 540,000 distinct CDR3 sequences, around 25% being singletons. V was pared by 2 bases and J by 9 bases, with 3 bases of the junction left unmatched. This CDR3 has 13 residues. Another study also made use of these data, one on T cells expressing NK-cell markers. This second study notes: 5'RACE template switching with UMIs generated TCR beta cDNA. Out of eight donors sequenced, seven tested HCMV-seropositive and the remaining one seronegative. Sorting of alpha-beta TCR T cells alone was achieved in several experiments with an anti-gamma-delta TCR antibody. These clonotypes additionally ranked first within the CD3+CD56-NKG2C+ fraction of a few donors.

This receptor was identified in a man between 45 and 60 years old who received an inactivated influenza vaccine. Sequences were derived from CD4+ T cells sorted from PBMCs, sampled 11 to 12 days after vaccination. The J gene is TRBJ2-2, the V gene TRBV12-3 or TRBV12-4, with TRBD1 identical over 7 bases. DNA for the CDR3: TGTGCCAGCAGTTTACCGACAGGGAGGGAGCTGTTTTTT. The encoded protein is CASSLPTGRELFF.